The next 11 T cell receptor beta chains were all read from a single sample in a study of T cell clonality in common variable immunodeficiency. Study-level points and caveats: Common variable immunodeficiency TCR beta sequences reportedly had fewer deletions and N-nucleotide insertions.

For these TCRs, the target antigens are not known. Clones were read by immunoSEQ multiplex PCR, and TCRdb kept only the in-frame ones, dropping some. Listed for the sample are 25,000 to 30,000 clones, none seen a single time. Sample: peripheral blood mononuclear cells. The receptors were sampled from a human donor with common variable immunodeficiency.

This clone was found a few times. The read ends 3 residues before the CDR3 terminus; that terminus is restored from the germline J gene. This chain connects TRBV23-1 to TRBJ2-5; maybe TRBD2 (5 bases). Being an ORF, TRBV23-1 has a function that is uncertain. The CDR3 runs to 13 residues. The V end was cut by 4 bases, the J end by 2 bases, with 8 bases between. CDR3 amino acids: CASSPEGQETQYF. The DNA read from the CDR3 is TGCGCCAGCAGTCCTGAGGGTCAAGAGACC.

A remark on this clone: Read data end 3 residues before the CDR3 end; the end is taken from the germline J gene. Other DNA sequences in this specimen translate into the identical CDR3. The chain links TRBV7-2 to TRBJ2-3, with 7 bases matching TRBD2. This CDR3 region has 15 residues. Trimming at V came to 2 bases and at J to 0 bases, leaving 2 bases not matched to a gene. Germline V gene sequence: CDR1 SGHTA, CDR2 FQGNSA. The CDR3 bases that were read are TGTGCCAGCAGCTTACAGCGGGGAAGCACAGATACG. Its translation is CASSLQRGSTDT. The whole CDR3 protein is CASSLQRGSTDTQYF.

This clone has at least ten counts. With the read ending 3 residues before the CDR3 end, the germline J gene is used to fill in that end. The chain links TRBV19 to TRBJ1-3; D is possibly TRBD1 (6 bases). Germline V gives CDR1 LNHDA, CDR2 SQIVND (reference sequence). The CDR3 totals 12 residues. V was shortened by 7 bases and J by 5 bases, with 9 bases between the two germline ends. The covered CDR3 bases are TGTGCCAGTACGGGACACAGAAACACC. Residues: CASTGHRNT. The CDR3 as a whole reads CASTGHRNTIYF. Full variable domain (rest looked up from reference TRBV19 and TRBJ1-3): DGGITQSPKYLFRKEGQNVTLSCEQNLNHDAMYWYRQDPGQGLRLIYYSQIVNDFQKGDIAEGYSVSREKKESFPLTVTSAQKNPTAFYLCASTGHRNTIYFGEGSWLTVV.

This clone was seen a handful of times. The sequence runs out 3 residues before the end of the CDR3; the remainder is reconstructed from the germline J gene. The rearrangement links TRBV5-6 to TRBJ1-5; D gene unclear. V dropped 2 bases and J dropped 2 bases, with 11 bases sitting between them. Germline CDR1 SGHDT, CDR2 YYEEEE. The CDR3 consists of 15 residues. CDR3 in amino acids: CASSFKGLRNQPQHF. CDR3 DNA (partial): TGTGCCAGCAGCTTTAAGGGCCTCCGCAATCAGCCC. Supplemented by reference TRBV5-6 and TRBJ1-5, the full variable domain reads DAGVTQSPTHLIKTRGQQVTLRCSPKSGHDTVSWYQQALGQGPQFIFQYYEEEERQRGNFPDRFSGHQFPNYSSELNVNALLLGDSALYLCASSFKGLRNQPQHFGDGTRLSIL.

This clone was seen a few times. From the germline J gene comes the end of the CDR3, since the read stops 3 residues before it. The chain uses TRBV19 and TRBJ1-4, with unresolved D. The CDR3 contains 12 residues. Trimming cost V 5 bases and J 8 bases, with 9 bases left between them. Germline lookup yields CDR1 LNHDA and CDR2 SQIVND (reference sequence). CDR3 region: CASSETGEKLFF. The CDR3 DNA, read in part, is TGTGCCAGTAGTGAAACGGGGGAAAAA.

Turning to this clone: The read ends 3 residues early relative to the CDR3; the germline J gene fills the gap. V and J are TRBV7-6 and TRBJ2-3; D uncertain. The CDR3 has 16 amino acids. V lost 1 base, J lost 0 bases, and 11 bases lay in between. Looked up from germline, CDR1 is SGHVS and CDR2 is FNYEAQ. The sequenced part of the CDR3 DNA is TGTGCCAGCAGCTTAGGGCCCGCAGGTAGCACAGATACG. Protein sequence: CASSLGPAGSTDT. From start to end, the CDR3 is CASSLGPAGSTDTQYF.

This clone was observed a few times. The CDR3 end falls 3 residues outside the read, so it is completed with the germline J gene. The gene calls are TRBV7-9 and TRBJ1-3; D is undetermined. The ends were cut back, 6 bases at V and 2 bases at J, with 14 bases in the middle. Germline V CDR1 and CDR2: SEHNR, FQNEAQ (reference sequence). CDR3 length: 15 amino acids. The covered CDR3 bases are TGTGCCAGCAGGCCAGACGGGGTGGCTGGAAACACC. Its protein is CASRPDGVAGNT. The complete CDR3 protein is CASRPDGVAGNTIYF.

This clone was seen at least ten times. The read stops 3 residues short of the end of the CDR3; the missing end is completed from the germline J gene. The chain has TRBV7-3 and TRBJ1-2; 8 bases fit TRBD1. Germline V gene data show CDR1 as SGHTA and CDR2 as FQGTGA. This CDR3 contains 14 residues. V was pared by 5 bases and J by 7 bases, with 9 bases of the junction left unmatched. The sequenced part of the CDR3 DNA is TGTGCCAGCAGCCCCCAGGGGGCGGGTTTTGGC. It is translated as CASSPQGAGFG. The CDR3 in its entirety is CASSPQGAGFGYTF.

This clone has at least ten counts. The CDR3 bases that were read are TGCGCCAGCAGCTTGCCGGACAGTTATGGC. It is translated as CASSLPDSYG. The whole CDR3 protein is CASSLPDSYGYTF. The J gene is TRBJ1-2, the V gene TRBV5-1, with D perhaps TRBD1 (6 bases). The CDR3 end is not reached by the read, which stops 3 residues before it; the germline J gene fills it in. The CDR3 contains 13 residues. Per the germline V gene, CDR1 is SGHRS and CDR2 is YFSETQ. The V end lost 1 base, the J end lost 5 bases, and 9 bases lay between the germline ends.

With respect to this clone: From the germline J gene comes the end of the CDR3, since the read stops 3 residues before it. This chain joins TRBV6-2 or TRBV6-3 and TRBJ2-7; tentatively, D is TRBD1 (6 bases). Germline CDR1 is MNHEY and CDR2 is SVGEGT. V was shortened by 8 bases and J by 3 bases, with 8 bases between the two germline ends. This CDR3 contains 11 residues. The covered CDR3 bases are TGTGCCAGCCAGGACAGCTACGAG. Its translation is CASQDSYE. The whole CDR3 protein reads CASQDSYEQYF.

To note about this clone: The read falls 3 residues short of the CDR3 end, and the missing part is taken from the germline J gene. The V and J genes are TRBV6-1 and TRBJ2-1; TRBD2 agrees at 10 bases. Germline trimming cut 4 bases from V and 4 bases from J; bases unmatched to any gene: 4. The CDR3 is 15 residues long. The germline CDR1 and CDR2 sequences are MNHNS and SASEGT. The CDR3 bases that were read are TGTGCCAGCAGTGGCGGGACTAGCGAATACAATGAG. Residues: CASSGGTSEYNE. In full, the CDR3 reads CASSGGTSEYNEQFF.